The 15 T cell receptor beta chains below come from one sample, sequenced in a study of OX40 agonist ivuxolimab in advanced cancers. Libraries were prepared by immunoSEQ multiplex PCR; TCRdb keeps only in-frame clonotypes and omits some of them. The sample yields about 130,000 clones, 85% to 95% seen once. The source material was CD4+ or CD8+ T cells sorted from blood, sampled in a trial of the OX40 agonist ivuxolimab. The receptors derive from an adult with an advanced solid tumor such as melanoma, head and neck, liver or kidney cancer.

This chain joins TRBV7-2 and TRBJ1-4; perhaps TRBD1 as D (5 bases). V was cut by 1 base and J by 0 bases, with 9 bases left in between. Germline V gene data show CDR1 as SGHTA and CDR2 as FQGNSA. The CDR3 consists of 16 residues. In DNA form, the CDR3 reads TGTGCCAGCAGCTTAGTGGCGGGGGCAACTAATGAAAAACTGTTTTTT. Translation gives CASSLVAGATNEKLFF.

The rearrangement uses TRBV11-2 and TRBJ1-2; the D gene is possibly TRBD1 (6 bases). The V end was cut by 0 bases, the J end by 4 bases, with 12 bases between. This CDR3 contains 15 residues. CDR1 is SGHAT and CDR2 is FQNNGV in the germline V gene. The DNA for the CDR3 is TGTGCCAGCAGCTTAGAGGCAGGGGCGCCCTATGGCTACACCTTC. Amino acid sequence: CASSLEAGAPYGYTF.

V usage is TRBV11-3 and J usage is TRBJ2-1; D is possibly TRBD2 (5 bases). The V gene's germline CDR1 is SGHNT and CDR2 YENEEA. The V end was cut by 3 bases, the J end by 1 base, with 10 bases between. CDR3 length: 15 residues. This CDR3 reads CASSFTGISYNEQFF. DNA of the CDR3: TGTGCCAGCAGCTTTACCGGGATTTCCTACAATGAGCAGTTCTTC.

The chain links TRBV4-2 to TRBJ2-5; no clear D. Germline assignment: CDR1 LGHNA and CDR2 YNFKEQ. The CDR3 is 13 amino acids. V was trimmed by 1 base and J by 1 base, leaving 4 bases between them. CDR3 coding DNA: TGTGCCAGCAGCCAAGTGGGCCAAGAGACCCAGTACTTC. Its translation: CASSQVGQETQYF.

This chain connects TRBV6-4 to TRBJ1-2, with D possibly TRBD1 on 5 matching bases. The CDR3 covers 13 residues. Germline V gene data show CDR1 as MRHNA and CDR2 as SNTAGT. Trimming removed 4 bases at V and 6 bases at J, with 12 bases between. The CDR3 nucleotides read TGTGCCAGCAGTGCGGGGCTTGGGAATGGCTACACCTTC. It is translated as CASSAGLGNGYTF.

The chain uses TRBV10-3 and TRBJ2-7; no definite D call. This CDR3 region has 15 residues. Germline V gene data show CDR1 as ENHRY and CDR2 as SYGVKD. The V and J ends lost 3 bases and 2 bases respectively, with 14 bases between them. In DNA form, the CDR3 reads TGTGCCATCAGTGAAAATGCCGGGTCGCCCTACGAGCAGTACTTC. The encoded protein is CAISENAGSPYEQYF.

The V and J genes are TRBV7-2 and TRBJ2-7, with TRBD2 matching 9 bases. CDR3 length: 14 amino acids. Germline loops: CDR1 SGHTA, CDR2 FQGNSA. V dropped 6 bases and J dropped 7; count of bases not matched to a gene: 10. CDR3 protein: CASRHTGLAGEQYF. Here the CDR3 DNA reads TGTGCCAGCAGACATACGGGACTAGCAGGGGAGCAGTACTTC.

The gene calls are TRBV25-1 and TRBJ2-2, with D possibly matching TRBD2 (5 bases). CDR3 size: 15 residues. Germline V gene sequence: CDR1 MGHDK, CDR2 SYGVNS. Trimming removed 5 bases at V and 6 bases at J, with 16 bases between. CDR3 loop: CASSYVTTSPGELFF. The DNA for the CDR3 is TGTGCCAGCAGTTATGTGACTACCAGTCCCGGGGAGCTGTTTTTT.

The CDR3 sequence: CASSLAGQVTYNEQFF. The CDR3 DNA follows: TGTGCCAGCAGCTTAGCGGGACAGGTAACCTACAATGAGCAGTTCTTC. The chain couples TRBV7-8 to TRBJ2-1, with 8 bases aligning to TRBD1. Germline assignment: CDR1 SGHVS and CDR2 FQNEAQ. Germline trimming cut 0 bases from V and 2 bases from J; bases unmatched to any gene: 3. The CDR3 totals 16 residues.

The chain couples TRBV18 to TRBJ2-7; weak D call: TRBD1 (6 bases). Per germline, CDR1 KGHSH and CDR2 LQKENI. This CDR3 is built from 15 residues. The V end lost 3 bases, the J end lost 3 bases, and 15 bases lay between the germline ends. CDR3 coding DNA: TGTGCCAGCTCACCTGGACAGACTCCCGGCTACGAGCAGTACTTC. Protein: CASSPGQTPGYEQYF.

The CDR3 coding sequence is TGTGCCAGCAGAGATTGGAACACTGAAGCTTTCTTT. It specifies CASRDWNTEAFF. V usage is TRBV6-6 and J usage is TRBJ1-1; no clear D gene. There are 12 residues in the CDR3. Germline assignment: CDR1 MNHNY and CDR2 SVGAGI (reference sequence). V lost 6 bases, J lost 1 base, and 6 bases lay in between.

This clone was recorded once. This chain joins TRBV5-1 and TRBJ2-1; 8 nucleotides line up with TRBD2. The V gene's germline CDR1 is SGHRS and CDR2 YFSETQ. The length of the CDR3 is 15 residues. After removal of 5 bases from V and 4 bases from J, the junction contained 8 bases not matched to a gene. CDR3 in amino acids: CASSRTSGIYNEQFF. CDR3 nucleotides: TGCGCCAGCAGTCGAACTAGCGGTATTTACAATGAGCAGTTCTTC.

The rearrangement uses TRBV7-2 and TRBJ1-1; 8 bases align to TRBD1. This CDR3 contains 15 residues. From germline, CDR1 is SGHTA and CDR2 FQGNSA. V lost 1 base to trimming and J lost 7 bases; unmatched junction nucleotides: 8. The CDR3 sequence: CASSLVGTGGFEAFF. DNA for the CDR3: TGTGCCAGCAGCTTAGTGGGTACAGGGGGTTTTGAAGCTTTCTTT.

V and J are TRBV28 and TRBJ1-1, with 10 bases identical to TRBD1. This CDR3 is built from 16 residues. Germline values: CDR1 MDHEN, CDR2 SYDVKM. Germline trimming cut 4 bases from V and 8 bases from J; bases unmatched to any gene: 13. In DNA form, the CDR3 reads TGTGCCAGCAGTTCCTCCGGGACAGGGGATCTTTCCGAAGCTTTCTTT. This gives the protein CASSSSGTGDLSEAFF. Complete variable domain (other parts from reference TRBV28 and TRBJ1-1): DVKVTQSSRYLVKRTGEKVFLECVQDMDHENMFWYRQDPGLGLRLIYFSYDVKMKEKGDIPEGYSVSREKKERFSLILESASTNQTSMYLCASSSSGTGDLSEAFFGQGTRLTVV.

CDR3 in amino acids: CASSIDRRTGGSNGYTF. DNA for the CDR3: TGTGCCAGTAGTATAGATAGAAGGACAGGGGGCAGCAATGGCTACACCTTC. The chain combines TRBV19 with TRBJ1-2, with TRBD1 matching over 11 bases. Looked up from germline, CDR1 is LNHDA and CDR2 is SQIVND (reference sequence). CDR3 length equals 17 residues. The ends lost 0 bases at V and 6 bases at J; junction bases unmatched: 9.